The 31 T cell receptor beta chains in this list originate from one sample, sequenced in a study of persistence of HIV-infected CD4 T cells. The stimulus was an HIV-1 Gag 15-mer peptide pool, about 1 ug/peptide/mL. CD40L-negative CD69-negative CD45RO-high memory CD4+ T cells were sorted as populations depleted of antigen-responding cells. Their specific antigens are unknown. This was the immunoSEQ version 4 assay in survey mode. Assay used: immunoSEQ multiplex PCR; TCRdb lists only in-frame clones, some missing. There are about 40,000 clones in the sample; 75% to 85% occur only once, and 13% to 15% lies in the top ten. Source: CD4+ T cells sorted from PBMCs after roughly 19-hour stimulation, taken from a patient who received antiretroviral therapy. These TCRs come from an adult man with HIV who was CMV-seropositive.

The chain has TRBV5-1 and TRBJ2-3; perhaps D is TRBD1 or TRBD2 (6 bases each). CDR1 is SGHRS, CDR2 YFSETQ, per germline. This CDR3 has 17 residues. V was pared by 2 bases and J by 3 bases, with 19 bases between. The CDR3 bases are TGCGCCAGCAGCTTAAAGGGGGGCCGTTCAAAAACAGATACGCAGTATTTT. This encodes CASSLKGGRSKTDTQYF.

The chain is built from TRBV18 and TRBJ2-7, with D tentatively TRBD1 (5 bases). V lost 5 bases to trimming and J lost 6 bases, with 14 bases between them. Germline CDR1 is KGHSH and CDR2 is LQKENI. The CDR3 has 13 residues. CDR3 region: CASSTDSSGEQYF. The CDR3 nucleotides are TGTGCCAGCTCAACCGACAGCTCCGGCGAGCAGTACTTC.

This chain uses TRBV6-5 with TRBJ2-2, with TRBD2 matching 9 bases. J lost 3 bases, V lost 2 bases, and 4 bases had no gene match. The CDR3 has 16 residues. Germline V gene lookup returns CDR1 MNHEY and CDR2 SVGAGI. CDR3 nucleotides: TGTGCCAGCAGTTACCGGCGGGGGGGTGACACCGGGGAGCTGTTTTTT. Translated: CASSYRRGGDTGELFF.

This chain uses TRBV11-2 with TRBJ2-4, with 10 bases identical to TRBD2. Germline V gene data show CDR1 as SGHAT and CDR2 as FQNNGV. This CDR3 has 20 residues. V trimming: 0 bases; J trimming: 7 bases; junction bases outside the gene matches: 18. The CDR3 here is CASSLDRPSGRDLVSNIQYF. CDR3 bases: TGTGCCAGCAGCTTAGATCGCCCTAGCGGGAGAGATCTGGTGTCTAACATTCAGTACTTC.

The chain employs TRBV19 and TRBJ2-1; possible D gene TRBD1, 5 bases. CDR3 size: 18 residues. Germline V gene data show CDR1 as LNHDA and CDR2 as SQIVND (reference sequence). The V end was cut by 5 bases, the J end by 0 bases, with 20 bases between. In DNA, the CDR3 is TGTGCCAGTAGTTCCCTATTAGGGGTAGGTAGCTCCTACAATGAGCAGTTCTTC. Amino acid sequence: CASSSLLGVGSSYNEQFF.

As to this clone: Other DNA sequences of this sample code for an identical CDR3. J is TRBJ1-2 and V is TRBV3-1 (or the pseudogene TRBV3-2); D gene unclear. Trimming removed 0 bases at V and 8 bases at J, with 16 bases between. This CDR3 contains 15 residues. Germline V lookup: CDR1 LGHDT, CDR2 YNNKEL (reference sequence). The CDR3 nucleotides read TGTGCCAGCAGCCAAGATAGGGCCAGCGAGAGGGGCTACACCTTC. Encoded protein: CASSQDRASERGYTF.

The chain combines TRBV4-3 with TRBJ1-6; the match to TRBD1 covers 8 bases. Germline trimming cut 1 base from V and 3 bases from J; bases unmatched to any gene: 2. Germline loops: CDR1 LGHNA, CDR2 YSLEER. The CDR3 loop spans 16 amino acids. The CDR3 sequence is CASSQVGTGYNSPLHF. CDR3 nucleotide sequence: TGCGCCAGCAGCCAAGTGGGGACAGGCTATAATTCACCCCTCCACTTT.

The chain carries TRBV5-1 and TRBJ1-2, with D possibly being TRBD1 (5 bases). The V gene lost 4 bases and the J gene lost 4 bases, with 14 bases spanning the gap. Per germline, CDR1 SGHRS and CDR2 YFSETQ. The length of the CDR3 is 14 residues. DNA of the CDR3: TGCGCCAGCAGCGTCAACGGGGGGACCTATGGCTACACCTTC. It translates to CASSVNGGTYGYTF.

The rearrangement joins TRBV2 to TRBJ2-3; D uncertain. V lost 11 bases, J lost 5 bases, and 14 bases lay in between. In germline, CDR1 is SNHLY, CDR2 FYNNEI. This CDR3 is 12 amino acids long. The CDR3 is CAARLIVDTQYF. CDR3 in DNA: TGTGCCGCCCGGCTAATAGTAGATACGCAGTATTTT.

This chain joins TRBV6-5 and TRBJ1-1; TRBD1 might be the D (5 bases). V was clipped by 4 bases and J by 6 bases, with 15 bases between them. Germline V gene data show CDR1 as MNHEY and CDR2 as SVGAGI. CDR3 length: 14 amino acids. The CDR3 DNA follows: TGTGCCAGCAGTTCGCCGGGAAGGGGAGCTGAAGCTTTCTTT. Its protein product is CASSSPGRGAEAFF.

V is TRBV10-3 and J is TRBJ1-1, with TRBD1 matching 8 bases. Trimming cost V 4 bases and J 9 bases; bases outside gene matches: 10. CDR3 size: 14 residues. In germline, CDR1 is ENHRY, CDR2 SYGVKD. The CDR3 loop is CAISAQTGEVKAFF. The CDR3 DNA is TGTGCCATCAGTGCGCAGACAGGGGAGGTGAAAGCTTTCTTT.

The chain is built from TRBV14 and TRBJ1-5, with TRBD1 as a possible D gene (5 bases). The CDR3 extends over 19 amino acids. Looked up from germline, CDR1 is SGHDN and CDR2 is FVKESK. V gave up 1 base and J gave up 0 bases, with 19 bases separating them. The CDR3 protein is CASSQVMEGRDYSNQPQHF. CDR3 in DNA: TGTGCCAGCAGCCAAGTCATGGAGGGGAGAGATTATAGCAATCAGCCCCAGCATTTT.

This chain links TRBV9 with TRBJ2-1, with 8 nucleotides matching TRBD2. The germline V gene has CDR1 SGDLS and CDR2 YYNGEE. The CDR3 contains 15 residues. J lost 4 bases, V lost 3 bases, and 6 bases had no gene match. CDR3 in DNA: TGTGCCAGCAGCGCCGGACTAGCAGGATACAATGAGCAGTTCTTC. Amino acid sequence: CASSAGLAGYNEQFF.

This sequence joins TRBV19 and TRBJ1-2, with 9 bases fitting TRBD1. The CDR3 has 15 amino acids. V dropped 4 bases and J dropped 4; count of bases not matched to a gene: 7. Germline-derived CDR1 and CDR2 are LNHDA and SQIVND (reference sequence). The CDR3 spells CASSRDREVGYGYTF. CDR3 sequence (DNA): TGTGCCAGTAGTAGGGACAGGGAAGTCGGCTATGGCTACACCTTC. Looking up the rest from reference TRBV19 and TRBJ1-2 gives the full variable domain: DGGITQSPKYLFRKEGQNVTLSCEQNLNHDAMYWYRQDPGQGLRLIYYSQIVNDFQKGDIAEGYSVSREKKESFPLTVTSAQKNPTAFYLCASSRDREVGYGYTFGSGTRLTVV.

The chain employs TRBV15 and TRBJ1-4; 10 positions match TRBD1. This CDR3 has 15 residues. CDR1 LNHNV and CDR2 YYDKDF come from the germline V gene (reference sequence). Germline trimming cut 4 bases from V and 8 bases from J; bases unmatched to any gene: 7. The CDR3 region is CATSIRQGAGEKLFF. CDR3 nucleotides: TGTGCCACCAGCATTAGACAGGGGGCAGGCGAAAAACTGTTTTTT. Full variable domain (remainder filled in from reference TRBV15 and TRBJ1-4): DAMVIQNPRYQVTQFGKPVTLSCSQTLNHNVMYWYQQKSSQAPKLLFHYYDKDFNNEADTPDNFQSRRPNTSFCFLDIRSPGLGDTAMYLCATSIRQGAGEKLFFGSGTQLSVL.

The V gene is TRBV6-1, the J gene TRBJ1-1; D may be TRBD1 (5 bases). CDR1 and CDR2 from the germline V gene are MNHNS and SASEGT. This CDR3 has 12 residues. V lost 3 bases and J lost 10, with 12 bases in between. For the CDR3, the DNA is TGTGCCAGCAGTGAGGGACGGCCGAGAGCTTTCTTT. It translates to CASSEGRPRAFF.

This clone turned up a few times. The chain links TRBV18 to TRBJ2-5, with TRBD2 identical over 9 bases. The germline V gene encodes CDR1 KGHSH and CDR2 LQKENI. The V gene end was trimmed by 4 bases and the J gene end by 1 base; junction bases not matched to a gene: 4. This CDR3 comprises 15 residues. CDR3 DNA: TGTGCCAGCTCACAGGGTAGCGGGGGCCAAGAGACCCAGTACTTC. It is translated as CASSQGSGGQETQYF.

This clone is termed medium-sized. The V gene is TRBV7-2, the J gene TRBJ1-2; D is uncertain. Germline lookup yields CDR1 SGHTA and CDR2 FQGNSA. This CDR3 contains 14 residues. V was cut by 1 base and J by 8 bases, with 14 bases left in between. CDR3 DNA: TGTGCCAGCAGCTTAGATTCGGTCCAGTTGGGCTACACCTTC. This translates into CASSLDSVQLGYTF.

The rearrangement joins TRBV5-5 to TRBJ2-7, with D hard to call. V gave up 1 base and J gave up 0 bases, with 11 bases separating them. Germline CDR1 SGHKS, CDR2 YYEKEE (reference sequence). The CDR3 sequence is 15 residues long. The CDR3 is CASSLRDSLSYEQYF. The CDR3 nucleotides read TGTGCCAGCAGCTTGCGAGACTCGCTCTCCTACGAGCAGTACTTC.

The chain joins TRBV10-3 to TRBJ2-2; D is ambiguous. CDR1 is ENHRY, CDR2 SYGVKD, per germline. CDR3 length: 13 residues. V shed 2 bases and J shed 7 bases, with 8 bases lying between them. The chain's CDR3 is CAISEGFVGELFF. Here the CDR3 DNA reads TGTGCCATCAGTGAGGGGTTCGTCGGGGAGCTGTTTTTT.

The genes are TRBV19 and TRBJ2-3, with unresolved D. V was cut by 3 bases and J by 3 bases, with 10 bases left in between. The V gene's germline CDR1 is LNHDA and CDR2 SQIVND (reference sequence). The CDR3 length is 14 residues. The CDR3 nucleotides read TGTGCCAGTAGTATCGATCTCGAAACAGATACGCAGTATTTT. Residues: CASSIDLETDTQYF.

The genes are TRBV7-9 and TRBJ1-2; 9 bases match TRBD1. V trimming: 5 bases; J trimming: 2 bases; junction bases outside the gene matches: 9. This CDR3 region has 16 residues. Germline V gene sequence: CDR1 SEHNR, CDR2 FQNEAQ (reference sequence). The CDR3 spells CASSRGGQGGNYGYTF. CDR3 sequence (DNA): TGTGCCAGCAGCCGTGGGGGACAGGGTGGCAACTATGGCTACACCTTC.

The chain is built from TRBV4-1 and TRBJ2-6; the D gene is possibly TRBD2 (5 bases). V lost 4 bases to trimming and J lost 4 bases, with 20 bases between them. The length of the CDR3 is 18 residues. Germline V gives CDR1 MGHRA, CDR2 YSYEKL. CDR3 coding DNA: TGCGCCAGCAGCCCCCGCAAAAGTCCCGGGGAAGGGGCCAACGTCCTGACTTTC. Translating gives CASSPRKSPGEGANVLTF.

CDR3 bases: TGTGCCAGCAGCACCGACCTAACAGGTTGGGAGCAGTACTTC. Amino acids: CASSTDLTGWEQYF. The chain uses TRBV11-1 and TRBJ2-7, with a weak D call TRBD1 (5 bases). V lost 5 bases, J lost 7 bases, and 18 bases lay in between. Germline V lookup: CDR1 SGHAT, CDR2 FQDESV (reference sequence). The CDR3 is made up of 14 amino acids.

The chain has TRBV27 and TRBJ2-6, with D uncertain. The CDR3 extends over 21 amino acids. Germline V lookup: CDR1 MNHEY, CDR2 SMNVEV (reference sequence). V was pared by 2 bases and J by 4 bases, with 27 bases between. The CDR3 here is CASSLKVGPSLRSMGANVLTF. CDR3 bases: TGTGCCAGCAGTTTAAAGGTTGGACCTTCTCTAAGGAGTATGGGGGCCAACGTCCTGACTTTC.

J is TRBJ1-4 and V is TRBV7-9, with 9 nucleotides matching TRBD1. Germline V gene lookup returns CDR1 SEHNR and CDR2 FQNEAQ (reference sequence). V lost 3 bases, J lost 6 bases, and 2 bases stayed unmatched. The CDR3 contains 14 residues. DNA of the CDR3: TGTGCCAGCAGCTTGGACAGGGGATATGAAAAACTGTTTTTT. Its translation: CASSLDRGYEKLFF. The whole variable domain, remainder taken from reference TRBV7-9 and TRBJ1-4, is DTGVSQNPRHKITKRGQNVTFRCDPISEHNRLYWYRQTLGQGPEFLTYFQNEAQLEKSRLLSDRFSAERPKGSFSTLEIQRTEQGDSAMYLCASSLDRGYEKLFFGSGTQLSVL.

About this clone: Its ends do not fully match the called genes, so a read error is possible. The chain uses TRBV7-2 and TRBJ1-1; D ambiguous. Germline lookup yields CDR1 SGHTA and CDR2 FQGNSA. The CDR3 consists of 13 residues. CDR3 amino acids: CASRLERTTEAFF. The CDR3 DNA reads TGTGCCAGCAGGTTAGAACGGACCACTGAAGCTTTCTTT. Based on the CDR3 plus reference TRBV7-2 and TRBJ1-1, the full variable domain is GAGVSQSPSNKVTEKGKDVELRCDPISGHTALYWYRQSLGQGLEFLIYFQGNSAPDKSGLPSDRFSAERTGGSVSTLTIQRTQQEDSAVYLCASRLERTTEAFFGQGTRLTVV.

The chain carries TRBV6-4 and TRBJ2-1; D is perhaps TRBD1 or TRBD2 (5 bases each). The CDR3 consists of 14 residues. The V end was cut by 5 bases, the J end by 8 bases, with 16 bases between. Germline V lookup: CDR1 MRHNA, CDR2 SNTAGT. As DNA, the CDR3 is TGTGCCAGCAGTAGGTCAGGGAGTACGTATGAGCAGTTCTTC. As protein: CASSRSGSTYEQFF.

This clone was seen only once. This chain uses TRBV6-6 with TRBJ1-5, with 11 bases identical to TRBD1. This CDR3 spans 16 amino acids. Germline CDR1 reads MNHNY; CDR2 reads SVGAGI (reference sequence). V lost 5 bases to trimming and J lost 4 bases; unmatched junction nucleotides: 7. The DNA of the CDR3 is TGTGCCAGCAGTCCAACGGGACAGGGGGAAAATCAGCCCCAGCATTTT. Translation: CASSPTGQGENQPQHF.

J is TRBJ1-1 and V is TRBV30, with D possibly TRBD1 on 5 matching bases. V was clipped by 2 bases and J by 10 bases, with 11 bases between them. The germline gives CDR1 GTSNPN, CDR2 SVGIG (reference sequence). The CDR3 covers 11 residues. DNA of the CDR3: TGTGCCTGGAGTACCGGGGCGCGAGCTTTCTTT. Translating it yields CAWSTGARAFF.

This clone was seen only a few times. CDR3 DNA sequence: TGTGCCAGCAGCTTAGAGCTCAATCAGCCCCAGCATTTT. Residues: CASSLELNQPQHF. The chain couples TRBV7-8 to TRBJ1-5; no definite D call. Trimming pared 1 base from V and 3 bases from J, leaving 4 bases between. This CDR3 has 13 residues. From germline, CDR1 is SGHVS and CDR2 FQNEAQ.